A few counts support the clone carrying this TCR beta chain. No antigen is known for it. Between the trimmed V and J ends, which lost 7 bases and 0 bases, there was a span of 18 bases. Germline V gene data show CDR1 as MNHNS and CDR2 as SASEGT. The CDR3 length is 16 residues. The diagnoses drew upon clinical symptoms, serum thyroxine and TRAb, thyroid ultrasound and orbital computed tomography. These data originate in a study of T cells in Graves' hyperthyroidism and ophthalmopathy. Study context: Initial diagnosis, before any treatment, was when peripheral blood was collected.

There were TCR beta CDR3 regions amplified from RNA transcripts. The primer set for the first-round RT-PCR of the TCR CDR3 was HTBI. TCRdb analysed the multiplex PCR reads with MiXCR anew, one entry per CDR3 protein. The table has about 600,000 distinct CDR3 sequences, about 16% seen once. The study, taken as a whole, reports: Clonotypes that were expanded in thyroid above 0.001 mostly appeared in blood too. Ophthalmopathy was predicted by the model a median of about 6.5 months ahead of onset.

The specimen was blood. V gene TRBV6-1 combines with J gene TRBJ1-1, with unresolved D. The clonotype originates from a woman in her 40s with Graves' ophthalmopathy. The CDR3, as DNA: TGTGCCAGCACCCCTCGCGGCGTACAACTGAACACTGAAGCTTTCTTT. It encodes CASTPRGVQLNTEAFF.